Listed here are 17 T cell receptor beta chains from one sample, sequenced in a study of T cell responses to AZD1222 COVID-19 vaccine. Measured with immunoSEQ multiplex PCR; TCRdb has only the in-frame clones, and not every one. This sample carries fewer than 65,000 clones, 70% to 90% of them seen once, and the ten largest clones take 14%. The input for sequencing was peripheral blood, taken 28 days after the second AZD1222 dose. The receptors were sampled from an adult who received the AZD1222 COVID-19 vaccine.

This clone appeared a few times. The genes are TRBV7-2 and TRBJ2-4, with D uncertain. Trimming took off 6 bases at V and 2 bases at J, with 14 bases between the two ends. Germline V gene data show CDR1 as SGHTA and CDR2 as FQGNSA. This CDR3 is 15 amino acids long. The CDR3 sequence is CASSFTGGTKNIQYF. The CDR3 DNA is TGTGCCAGCAGTTTTACTGGTGGCACCAAAAACATTCAGTACTTC.

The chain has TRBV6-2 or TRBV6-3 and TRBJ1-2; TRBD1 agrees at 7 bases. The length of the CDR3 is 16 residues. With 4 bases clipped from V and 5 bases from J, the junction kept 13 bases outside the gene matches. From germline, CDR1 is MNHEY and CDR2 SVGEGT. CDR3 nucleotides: TGTGCCAGCAGTTCGGTGGGACAGTCTGGCTCTTATGGCTACACCTTC. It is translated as CASSSVGQSGSYGYTF.

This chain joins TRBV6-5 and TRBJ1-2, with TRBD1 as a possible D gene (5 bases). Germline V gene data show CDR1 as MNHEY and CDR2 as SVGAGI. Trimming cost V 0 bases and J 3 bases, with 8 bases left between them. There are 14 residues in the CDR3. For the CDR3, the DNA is TGTGCCAGCAGTTACTCCCCGGGGGACTATGGCTACACCTTC. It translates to CASSYSPGDYGYTF.

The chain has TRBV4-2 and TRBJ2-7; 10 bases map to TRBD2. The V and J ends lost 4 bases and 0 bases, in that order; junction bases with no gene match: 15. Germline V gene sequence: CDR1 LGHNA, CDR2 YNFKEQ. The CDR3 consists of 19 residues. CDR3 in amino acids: CASSRGLASLLRDSYEQYF. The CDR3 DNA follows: TGTGCCAGCAGCCGGGGACTAGCGTCACTCTTGAGGGACTCCTACGAGCAGTACTTC.

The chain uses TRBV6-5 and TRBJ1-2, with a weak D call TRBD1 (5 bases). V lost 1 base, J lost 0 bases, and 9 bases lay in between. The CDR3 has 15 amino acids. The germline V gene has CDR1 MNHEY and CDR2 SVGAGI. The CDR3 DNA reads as TGTGCCAGCAGTTACTATGGGGGGACTAACTATGGCTACACCTTC. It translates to CASSYYGGTNYGYTF.

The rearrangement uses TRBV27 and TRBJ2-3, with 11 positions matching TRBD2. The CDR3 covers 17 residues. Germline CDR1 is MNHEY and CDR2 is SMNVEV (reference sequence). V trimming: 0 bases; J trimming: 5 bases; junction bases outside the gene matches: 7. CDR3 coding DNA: TGTGCCAGCAGTTTATCGACCGGACTAGCGGGCATAGATACGCAGTATTTT. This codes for CASSLSTGLAGIDTQYF.

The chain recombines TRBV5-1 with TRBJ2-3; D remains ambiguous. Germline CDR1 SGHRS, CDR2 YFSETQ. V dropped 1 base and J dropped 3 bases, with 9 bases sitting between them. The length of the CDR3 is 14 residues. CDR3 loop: CASSLYGFTDTQYF. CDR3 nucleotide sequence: TGCGCCAGCAGCTTGTATGGGTTTACAGATACGCAGTATTTT.

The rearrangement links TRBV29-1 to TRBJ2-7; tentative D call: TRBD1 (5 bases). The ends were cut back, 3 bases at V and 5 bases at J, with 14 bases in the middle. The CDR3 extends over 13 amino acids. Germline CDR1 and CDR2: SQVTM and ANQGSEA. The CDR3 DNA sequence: TGCAGCGTTGAGGACGATCAGGGTGACGAGCAGTACTTC. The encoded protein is CSVEDDQGDEQYF.

The CDR3: CASSLGGRFYEQFF. The CDR3 coding sequence is TGTGCCAGCAGCTTAGGGGGGCGGTTTTATGAGCAGTTCTTC. This chain joins TRBV7-9 and TRBJ2-1; D is perhaps TRBD1 (6 bases). Trimming cost V 1 base and J 8 bases, with 12 bases left between them. There are 14 residues in the CDR3. Germline V lookup: CDR1 SEHNR, CDR2 FQNEAQ (reference sequence).

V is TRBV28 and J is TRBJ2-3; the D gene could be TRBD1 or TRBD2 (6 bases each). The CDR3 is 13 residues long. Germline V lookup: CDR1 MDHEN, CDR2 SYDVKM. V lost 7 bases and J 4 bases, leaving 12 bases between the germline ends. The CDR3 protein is CASNRGVSDTQYF. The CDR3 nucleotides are TGTGCCAGCAATAGGGGGGTTTCAGATACGCAGTATTTT. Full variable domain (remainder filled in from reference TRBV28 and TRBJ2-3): DVKVTQSSRYLVKRTGEKVFLECVQDMDHENMFWYRQDPGLGLRLIYFSYDVKMKEKGDIPEGYSVSREKKERFSLILESASTNQTSMYLCASNRGVSDTQYFGPGTRLTVL.

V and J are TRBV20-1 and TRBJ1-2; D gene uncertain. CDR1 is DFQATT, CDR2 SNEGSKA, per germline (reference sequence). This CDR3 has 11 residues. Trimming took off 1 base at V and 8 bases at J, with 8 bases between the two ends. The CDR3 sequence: CSARVGGGYTF. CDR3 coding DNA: TGCAGTGCTAGAGTTGGAGGCGGCTACACCTTC.

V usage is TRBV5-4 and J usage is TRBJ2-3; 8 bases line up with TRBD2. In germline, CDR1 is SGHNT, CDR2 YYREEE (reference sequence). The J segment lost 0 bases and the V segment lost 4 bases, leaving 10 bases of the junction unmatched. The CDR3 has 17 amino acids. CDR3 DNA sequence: TGTGCCAGCAGCCCATTGCCGGGGACTAGGAGCACAGATACGCAGTATTTT. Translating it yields CASSPLPGTRSTDTQYF.

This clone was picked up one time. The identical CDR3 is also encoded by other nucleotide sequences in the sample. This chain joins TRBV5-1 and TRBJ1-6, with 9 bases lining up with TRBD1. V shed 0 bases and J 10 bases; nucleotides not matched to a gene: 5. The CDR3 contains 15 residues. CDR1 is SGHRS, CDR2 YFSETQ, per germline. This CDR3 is CASSLGGQGGSPLHF. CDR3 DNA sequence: TGCGCCAGCAGCTTGGGGGGACAGGGAGGATCACCCCTCCACTTT.

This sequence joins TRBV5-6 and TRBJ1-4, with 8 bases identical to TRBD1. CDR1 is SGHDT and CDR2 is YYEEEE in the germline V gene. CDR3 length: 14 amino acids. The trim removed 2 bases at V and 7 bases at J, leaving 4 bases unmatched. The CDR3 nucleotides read TGTGCCAGCAGCTTAAGACAGGGGATTGAAAAACTGTTTTTT. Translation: CASSLRQGIEKLFF. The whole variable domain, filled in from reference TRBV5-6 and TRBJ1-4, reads DAGVTQSPTHLIKTRGQQVTLRCSPKSGHDTVSWYQQALGQGPQFIFQYYEEEERQRGNFPDRFSGHQFPNYSSELNVNALLLGDSALYLCASSLRQGIEKLFFGSGTQLSVL.

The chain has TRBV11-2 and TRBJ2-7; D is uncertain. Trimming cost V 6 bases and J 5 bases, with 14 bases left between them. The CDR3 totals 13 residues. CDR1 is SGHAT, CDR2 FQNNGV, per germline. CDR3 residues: CASRISPAHEQYF. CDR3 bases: TGTGCCAGCAGAATTTCTCCCGCCCACGAGCAGTACTTC.

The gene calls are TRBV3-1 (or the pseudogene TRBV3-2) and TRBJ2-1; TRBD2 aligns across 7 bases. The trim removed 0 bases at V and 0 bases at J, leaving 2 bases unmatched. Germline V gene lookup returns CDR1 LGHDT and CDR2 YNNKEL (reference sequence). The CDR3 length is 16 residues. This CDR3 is CASSQDGGSSYNEQFF. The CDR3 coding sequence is TGTGCCAGCAGCCAAGACGGGGGGAGCTCCTACAATGAGCAGTTCTTC.

This CDR3 reads CASSGLAGDTQYF. Written as DNA, the CDR3 is TGTGCCAGCAGCGGACTAGCGGGAGATACGCAGTATTTT. V is TRBV12-3 or TRBV12-4 and J is TRBJ2-3; 11 positions match TRBD2. The junction had 1 base not matched to a gene; V was cut back by 6 bases and J by 5 bases. The CDR3 contains 13 residues.